This T cell receptor (beta chain) originates from a study of T cells in Graves' hyperthyroidism and ophthalmopathy. TCR beta CDR3 region amplification was performed from RNA transcripts. The HTBI set primed first-round TCR CDR3 RT-PCR. TCRdb re-called the multiplex PCR reads with MiXCR, one entry per CDR3 protein. The table includes about 550,000 distinct CDR3 sequences, 20% to 25% detected once. Regarding the study as a whole: Blood shared most expanded thyroid clonotypes above 0.001.

A remark on this clonotype: Its antigen is currently unknown.

Per the germline V gene, CDR1 is LNHDA and CDR2 is SQIVND (reference sequence). The CDR3 is 15 residues long. Trimming shortened V by 5 bases and J by 0 bases, and 13 bases separated the two germline ends. Newly diagnosed patients aged 18 to 65 had hyperthyroidism of under 2 months' duration. This TCR was recovered from a man between 18 and 35 years old with Graves' hyperthyroidism. This chain uses TRBV19 with TRBJ1-1; D uncertain. The specimen sequenced was blood. In DNA, the CDR3 is TGTGCCAGTAGTCCCCGGACGGCCCTGAACACTGAAGCTTTCTTT. It specifies CASSPRTALNTEAFF.